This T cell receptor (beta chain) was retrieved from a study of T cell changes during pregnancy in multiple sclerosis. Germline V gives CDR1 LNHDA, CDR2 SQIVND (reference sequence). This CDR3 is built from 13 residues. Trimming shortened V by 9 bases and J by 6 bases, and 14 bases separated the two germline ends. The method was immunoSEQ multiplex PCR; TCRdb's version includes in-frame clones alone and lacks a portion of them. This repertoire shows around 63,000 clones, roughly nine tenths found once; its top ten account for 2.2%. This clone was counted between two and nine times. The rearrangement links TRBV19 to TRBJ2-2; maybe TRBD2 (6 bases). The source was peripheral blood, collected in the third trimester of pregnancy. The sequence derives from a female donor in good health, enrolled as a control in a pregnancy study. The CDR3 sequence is CASGLFEAGELFF. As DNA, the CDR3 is TGTGCCAGCGGACTATTCGAGGCCGGGGAGCTGTTTTTT.